The 19 T cell receptor beta chains given below trace back to one sample, sequenced in a study of shared clonotypes between healthy human individuals. Assay: immunoSEQ multiplex PCR; the TCRdb copy retains only in-frame clones and omits some. Of 1.6 million or so clones in the sample, approximately 98.5% were seen once. Sequencing was done on a sample of naive CD4+ T cells sorted from blood. Subset denoted: CD45RA+ positively selected. The origin of the receptors is a man aged 25 to 45 in good health.

This clone was counted once. The chain has TRBV7-9 and TRBJ2-3; D is tentatively TRBD1 or TRBD2 (5 bases each). CDR1 SEHNR and CDR2 FQNEAQ come from the germline V gene (reference sequence). The V end was cut by 5 bases, the J end by 6 bases, with 21 bases between. The CDR3 runs 16 residues. The CDR3 region is CASSLRVGVARDTQYF. CDR3 nucleotide sequence: TGTGCCAGCAGCCTACGGGTGGGGGTTGCTCGCGATACGCAGTATTTT.

This CDR3 is CATSRIHVRGLAGWSKETQYF. CDR3 in DNA: TGTGCCACCAGCAGAATCCACGTAAGGGGCCTAGCGGGTTGGAGTAAAGAGACCCAGTACTTC. The chain joins TRBV15 to TRBJ2-5; 8 nucleotides align to TRBD2. The CDR3 loop spans 21 amino acids. Losses at the gene ends were 2 bases for V and 3 bases for J; bases not matched to a gene: 23. Germline V gene sequence: CDR1 LNHNV, CDR2 YYDKDF (reference sequence).

The genes are TRBV28 and TRBJ2-6; TRBD1 might be the D (5 bases). Germline loops: CDR1 MDHEN, CDR2 SYDVKM. The CDR3 sequence is 15 residues long. V lost 4 bases and J lost 1, with 8 bases in between. The CDR3 nucleotides are TGTGCCAGCAGTTCACAGGAATCTGGGGCCAACGTCCTGACTTTC. Encoded protein: CASSSQESGANVLTF.

As for this clone: This same CDR3 is encoded by further DNA sequences in the sample. This chain uses TRBV20-1 with TRBJ1-2; D remains ambiguous. Germline V gene data show CDR1 as DFQATT and CDR2 as SNEGSKA (reference sequence). This CDR3 is built from 11 residues. V lost 1 base, J lost 8 bases, and 8 bases lay in between. In DNA, the CDR3 is TGCAGTGCTAGAGTGGGTTACGGCTACACCTTC. This encodes CSARVGYGYTF.

The chain recombines TRBV28 with TRBJ1-5; D not certain. This CDR3 contains 13 residues. Trimming stripped 7 bases from V and 4 bases from J, with 11 bases between. Germline assignment: CDR1 MDHEN and CDR2 SYDVKM. The CDR3 loop is CASTPGPNQPQHF. CDR3 nucleotide sequence: TGTGCCAGCACTCCGGGCCCGAATCAGCCCCAGCATTTT.

The chain joins TRBV10-3 to TRBJ2-7; D ambiguous. CDR3 length equals 13 residues. Per germline, CDR1 ENHRY and CDR2 SYGVKD. The germline V and J ends were trimmed by 10 bases and 0 bases, with 13 bases remaining between them. CDR3 DNA: TGTGCCACCAGGATCGTGTCCTCCTACGAGCAGTACTTC. This gives the protein CATRIVSSYEQYF.

V gene TRBV18 combines with J gene TRBJ2-3; D is unclear. Germline CDR1 and CDR2: KGHSH and LQKENI. Trimming removed 5 bases at V and 2 bases at J, with 20 bases between. CDR3 size: 17 residues. The CDR3 is CASSFIIRDIDTDTQYF. The CDR3 nucleotides are TGTGCCAGCTCATTCATAATTCGAGACATAGACACAGATACGCAGTATTTT.

The chain joins TRBV5-1 to TRBJ2-7, with a possible D match to TRBD1 (6 bases). Trimming took off 4 bases at V and 0 bases at J, with 11 bases between the two ends. The CDR3 totals 14 residues. Germline V lookup: CDR1 SGHRS, CDR2 YFSETQ. The CDR3 nucleotides are TGCGCCAGCAGCCTAACGACAGGCTCCTACGAGCAGTACTTC. As protein: CASSLTTGSYEQYF. Full variable domain (outside the CDR3, taken from reference TRBV5-1 and TRBJ2-7): KAGVTQTPRYLIKTRGQQVTLSCSPISGHRSVSWYQQTPGQGLQFLFEYFSETQRNKGNFPGRFSGRQFSNSRSEMNVSTLELGDSALYLCASSLTTGSYEQYFGPGTRLTVT.

The V call is TRBV6-1, the J call TRBJ2-6, with D possibly being TRBD1 (5 bases). CDR1 is MNHNS, CDR2 SASEGT, per germline. Trimming cost V 2 bases and J 3 bases, with 11 bases left between them. The CDR3 loop spans 16 amino acids. The CDR3 DNA reads as TGTGCCAGCAGTGAATTGTGGGGCGGTGGGGCCAACGTCCTGACTTTC. Protein product: CASSELWGGGANVLTF.

This chain connects TRBV9 to TRBJ2-3, with TRBD1 matching over 9 bases. Germline CDR1 reads SGDLS; CDR2 reads YYNGEE. The length of the CDR3 is 16 residues. V lost 3 bases, J lost 2 bases, and 7 bases stayed unmatched. The CDR3 bases are TGTGCCAGCAGCGCGCGGACAGGGGTGAACACAGATACGCAGTATTTT. This codes for CASSARTGVNTDTQYF. Full variable domain (missing parts from reference TRBV9 and TRBJ2-3): DSGVTQTPKHLITATGQRVTLRCSPRSGDLSVYWYQQSLDQGLQFLIQYYNGEERAKGNILERFSAQQFPDLHSELNLSSLELGDSALYFCASSARTGVNTDTQYFGPGTRLTVL.

The chain combines TRBV19 with TRBJ2-7; 8 nucleotides match TRBD2. CDR3 length equals 14 residues. Germline trimming cut 3 bases from V and 2 bases from J; bases unmatched to any gene: 3. CDR1 and CDR2 (germline): LNHDA, SQIVND (reference sequence). For the CDR3, the DNA is TGTGCCAGTAGTATTGGTAGCGGGACCTACGAGCAGTACTTC. Translating it yields CASSIGSGTYEQYF.

The chain couples TRBV30 to TRBJ2-5; 8 nucleotides line up with TRBD2. CDR3 length: 14 amino acids. CDR1 and CDR2 from the germline V gene are GTSNPN and SVGIG (reference sequence). The ends lost 2 bases at V and 0 bases at J; junction bases unmatched: 2. CDR3 sequence: CAWSPSGYQETQYF. In DNA form, the CDR3 reads TGTGCCTGGAGTCCTAGCGGGTACCAAGAGACCCAGTACTTC.

The gene calls are TRBV19 and TRBJ2-5; a possible D gene is TRBD2 (6 bases). Looked up from germline, CDR1 is LNHDA and CDR2 is SQIVND (reference sequence). The ends were cut back, 4 bases at V and 1 base at J, with 13 bases in the middle. The CDR3 loop spans 15 amino acids. CDR3 nucleotides: TGTGCCAGTAGTAAAGGAGGGAGGATCCAAGAGACCCAGTACTTC. It translates to CASSKGGRIQETQYF.

The V gene is TRBV18, the J gene TRBJ2-3; the D is unclear. The V end was cut by 3 bases, the J end by 2 bases, with 12 bases between. Germline CDR1 reads KGHSH; CDR2 reads LQKENI. This CDR3 is built from 15 residues. The CDR3 DNA is TGTGCCAGCTCACCTCTCACAGAGCCCACAGATACGCAGTATTTT. It codes for CASSPLTEPTDTQYF.

The rearrangement uses TRBV29-1 and TRBJ2-3; 7 nucleotides line up with TRBD1. This CDR3 has 13 amino acids. Germline trimming cut 2 bases from V and 5 bases from J; bases unmatched to any gene: 4. Germline V gene sequence: CDR1 SQVTM, CDR2 ANQGSEA. CDR3 sequence reads: CSVESDRLDTQYF. DNA for the CDR3: TGCAGCGTTGAATCGGACAGGTTAGATACGCAGTATTTT.

This CDR3 is CSASGATYQYF. CDR3 sequence (DNA): TGCAGTGCTTCGGGGGCCACGTACCAGTACTTC. V is TRBV20-1 and J is TRBJ2-5, with D possibly being TRBD1 or TRBD2 (6 bases each). Germline V gives CDR1 DFQATT, CDR2 SNEGSKA (reference sequence). The CDR3 is 11 amino acids. V shed 5 bases and J shed 10 bases, with 14 bases lying between them.

The chain couples TRBV6-1 to TRBJ2-7; D call uncertain. This CDR3 contains 11 residues. Trimming pared 10 bases from V and 3 bases from J, leaving 10 bases between. Germline-derived CDR1 and CDR2 are MNHNS and SASEGT. CDR3 residues: CATELLYEQYF. CDR3 nucleotide sequence: TGTGCCACCGAGCTTCTCTACGAGCAGTACTTC.

The gene calls are TRBV23-1 and TRBJ2-1; a weak D match, TRBD1 (5 bases). TRBV23-1 is an ORF for which the function is uncertain. This CDR3 has 18 residues. Deletions cut 2 bases from V and 9 bases from J, with 26 bases between. CDR3 DNA: TGCGCCAGCAGTCAAACAAGGGGCGATACTGGTCCGCCCAGTGAGCAGTTCTTC. Residues: CASSQTRGDTGPPSEQFF.

The chain carries TRBV2 and TRBJ2-1, with TRBD2 as a possible D gene (6 bases). Germline V gives CDR1 SNHLY, CDR2 FYNNEI. V was trimmed by 1 base and J by 9 bases, leaving 13 bases between them. The CDR3 length is 14 residues. The CDR3 spells CASSEVGGDGEQFF. The CDR3 DNA follows: TGTGCCAGCAGTGAAGTAGGAGGGGACGGTGAGCAGTTCTTC.